This T cell receptor beta chain was found in a study of blood T cell repertoires in COVID-19. This clone was seen repeatedly, ten times or more. The CDR3 contains 19 residues. Source study methods: Estimated nucleated cell counts came from reference gene primer amplification. Profiling relied on immunoSEQ multiplex PCR, and the TCRdb table lists in-frame clones only, not all of them. V, J and clone size reflect that table, while D and trimming were determined from the DNA. The table includes 350,000 to 550,000 clones, 87% detected once. Residents of 24 US areas, aged about 18 to 89 years, made up the participants. Participants reported their clinical history, and cohort assignment relied on those reports.

The sample was PBMCs or T cells enriched from blood (not recorded which). This receptor was obtained from a woman aged 18-30 years with acute COVID-19. The chain couples TRBV21-1 to TRBJ2-3; TRBD1 is taken as the D call from the table, unchecked against the DNA. TRBV21-1 corresponds to a pseudogene. CDR3 protein: CASPSEKFTGTPHTDTQYF. The CDR3 bases are TGTGCCAGCCCGTCCGAGAAGTTCACAGGGACCCCCCACACAGATACGCAGTATTTT.